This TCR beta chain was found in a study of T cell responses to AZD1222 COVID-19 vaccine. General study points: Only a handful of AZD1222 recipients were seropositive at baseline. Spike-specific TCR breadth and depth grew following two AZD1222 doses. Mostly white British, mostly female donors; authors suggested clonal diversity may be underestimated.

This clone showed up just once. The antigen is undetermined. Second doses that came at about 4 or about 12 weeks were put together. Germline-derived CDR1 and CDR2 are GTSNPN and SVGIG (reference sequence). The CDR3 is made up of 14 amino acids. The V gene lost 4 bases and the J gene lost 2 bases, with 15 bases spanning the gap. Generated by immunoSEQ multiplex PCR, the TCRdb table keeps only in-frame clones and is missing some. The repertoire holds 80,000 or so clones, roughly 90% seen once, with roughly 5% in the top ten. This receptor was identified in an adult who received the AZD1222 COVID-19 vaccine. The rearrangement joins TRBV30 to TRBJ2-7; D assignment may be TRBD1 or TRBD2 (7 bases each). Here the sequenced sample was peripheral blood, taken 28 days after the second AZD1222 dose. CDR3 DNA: TGTGCCTGGACCCTATCAGGGGGGGCCTACGAGCAGTACTTC. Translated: CAWTLSGGAYEQYF.